Listed here are 11 T cell receptor beta chains from one sample, sequenced in a study of cytotoxic CD8 clonotypes in ibrutinib-treated CLL. The protocol was immunoSEQ multiplex PCR, while the TCRdb copy is restricted to in-frame clones and leaves out a portion. Of 140,000 to 150,000 clones in the sample, roughly three quarters were seen once. This specimen consisted of PBMCs, obtained after 24 months of ibrutinib treatment. These receptor sequences come from a human donor with chronic lymphocytic leukemia.

In this sample, this clone turned up once. The CDR3 loop reads CASSPSVSPPTWNEGYGYTF. The DNA for the CDR3 is TGCGCCAGCAGCCCCTCTGTGTCCCCCCCCACATGGAACGAGGGCTATGGCTACACCTTC. V and J are TRBV4-3 and TRBJ1-2; no firm D call. The V and J ends lost 4 bases and 4 bases respectively, with 31 bases between them. CDR1 LGHNA and CDR2 YSLEER come from the germline V gene. The CDR3 is 20 residues long.

The V gene is TRBV5-1, the J gene TRBJ1-4; D remains unclear. The germline V gene encodes CDR1 SGHRS and CDR2 YFSETQ. The CDR3 loop spans 15 amino acids. V was pared by 0 bases and J by 5 bases, with 11 bases between. The DNA for the CDR3 is TGCGCCAGCAGCTTGGCGGTGGGATACAATGAAAAACTGTTTTTT. It yields the protein CASSLAVGYNEKLFF.

The chain links TRBV18 to TRBJ2-5, with TRBD1 identical over 9 bases. The V segment lost 6 bases and the J segment 4 bases; nucleotides outside the gene matches: 9. CDR3 length equals 15 residues. Germline values: CDR1 KGHSH, CDR2 LQKENI. DNA of the CDR3: TGTGCCAGCTCGCCCTCGGGACAGGGTACAGAGACCCAGTACTTC. This encodes CASSPSGQGTETQYF.

The J gene is TRBJ2-5, the V gene TRBV7-9; 7 nucleotides line up with TRBD2. Trimming took 2 bases from V and 1 from J; bases not matched to a gene: 4. The V gene's germline CDR1 is SEHNR and CDR2 FQNEAQ (reference sequence). CDR3 length equals 15 residues. CDR3 amino acids: CASSLRWGGQETQYF. The CDR3 DNA follows: TGTGCCAGCAGCTTACGGTGGGGGGGCCAAGAGACCCAGTACTTC.

In DNA form, the CDR3 reads TGTGCCAGCACCCTGGGGGTTCCGAATGAGCAGTTCTTC. Residues: CASTLGVPNEQFF. V is TRBV28 and J is TRBJ2-1, with D perhaps matching TRBD1 or TRBD2 (5 bases each). Per germline, CDR1 MDHEN and CDR2 SYDVKM. The V end lost 7 bases, the J end lost 7 bases, and 14 bases lay between the germline ends. This CDR3 has 13 amino acids.

The rearrangement links TRBV15 to TRBJ2-2, with TRBD1 identical over 8 bases. The CDR3 spans 14 residues. V was pared by 5 bases and J by 6 bases, with 5 bases of the junction left unmatched. Looked up from germline, CDR1 is LNHNV and CDR2 is YYDKDF (reference sequence). The CDR3 DNA reads TGTGCCACCAGCCCCACAGGGGGTTCCGGGGAGCTGTTTTTT. The encoded protein is CATSPTGGSGELFF.

This sequence joins TRBV10-3 and TRBJ2-3; 10 positions agree with TRBD2. This CDR3 has 14 amino acids. J lost 5 bases, V lost 7 bases, and 6 bases had no gene match. CDR1 and CDR2 (germline): ENHRY, SYGVKD. Here the CDR3 reads CAIKASGSRDTQYF. The DNA for the CDR3 is TGTGCCATCAAGGCTAGCGGGAGTAGAGATACGCAGTATTTT.

The chain joins TRBV28 to TRBJ2-7; D may be TRBD2 (6 bases). Per the germline V gene, CDR1 is MDHEN and CDR2 is SYDVKM. V lost 8 bases and J lost 2, with 13 bases in between. The CDR3 is 13 residues long. The CDR3 nucleotides read TGTGCCAGCGGGCTAGCGCAGACCTACGAGCAGTACTTC. Amino acid sequence: CASGLAQTYEQYF.

This chain links TRBV6-5 with TRBJ2-3; no clear D gene. This CDR3 comprises 12 residues. Per germline, CDR1 MNHEY and CDR2 SVGAGI. V was clipped by 0 bases and J by 6 bases, with 4 bases between them. Here the CDR3 reads CASSYSGDTQYF. CDR3 sequence (DNA): TGTGCCAGCAGTTACTCGGGTGATACGCAGTATTTT.

The J gene is TRBJ2-5, the V gene TRBV4-3; a possible D gene is TRBD2 (5 bases). This CDR3 has 16 residues. Trimming took 0 bases from V and 5 from J, leaving 16 bases between them. In germline, CDR1 is LGHNA, CDR2 YSLEER. The CDR3 protein is CASSQELSGVGETQYF. In DNA, the CDR3 is TGCGCCAGCAGCCAAGAGTTATCCGGGGTAGGGGAGACCCAGTACTTC.

The rearrangement links TRBV13 to TRBJ2-5; D is possibly TRBD1 (6 bases). The germline V gene has CDR1 PRHDT and CDR2 FYEKMQ (reference sequence). The CDR3 runs 14 residues. V was trimmed by 5 bases and J by 0 bases, leaving 10 bases between them. The CDR3 sequence: CASSPWTDQETQYF. The CDR3 DNA follows: TGTGCCAGCAGCCCGTGGACAGACCAAGAGACCCAGTACTTC. The full variable domain, in which reference TRBV13 and TRBJ2-5 provide the parts outside the CDR3, is AAGVIQSPRHLIKEKRETATLKCYPIPRHDTVYWYQQGPGQDPQFLISFYEKMQSDKGSIPDRFSAQQFSDYHSELNMSSLELGDSALYFCASSPWTDQETQYFGPGTRLLVL.